The following is a T cell receptor (beta chain) sequence with its context. Its recognized antigen is unknown. Within one base of it there is no much larger clone, and no base qualities were kept. This specimen comes from a study of shared clonotypes between healthy human individuals (dated by TCRdb to about 2020). For the study in its entirety: A couple of women and three men aged 18 to 49 years were included in the cohort. Per donor, three plates each were used for CD4 naive and CD4 memory, two for CD8 naive, and one for CD8 memory. The study deeply sequenced blood TCR repertoires of about 5 healthy adults to estimate repertoire size and the extent of clonotype sharing between individuals. Libraries were prepared and TCR repertoires were sequenced by different laboratories using diverse techniques, in order to increase sequencing depth and limit assay-specific biases. Leukapheresis yielded between about 0.94 and 9.5 billion PBMCs per donor.

TCR CDR3 regions were amplified from genomic DNA by multiplex PCR using the deep immunoSEQ assay. Genomic DNA extracted from each cell subset was distributed evenly over all wells of several immunoSEQ 96-well plates, and each plate served as one replicate. For sorted subsets, each replicate PCR was loaded with approximately 190 ng genomic DNA, equivalent to some 27,000 T cell genomes. Purified libraries were measured with a Qubit 3.0 fluorometer, size-checked on a Bioanalyzer 2100, and measured again with the KAPA Library Quantification kit. A separate single-read 150-cycle Illumina NextSeq 550 flow cell was used to sequence each immunoSEQ 96-well plate. The source study handled its data this way. Because the immunoSEQ output held only junctional sequences and lacked quality scores, the filtering could not match the filtering applied to full-length reads. To assign V/J genes and CDR3, sequences were annotated using PyIR, a Python wrapper for IgBLAST v1.9, with IMGT germline references. Reads were filtered out if the reads had weak V/J assignments (E-value above 1e-6), no CDR3, stop codons, out-of-frame junctions, or ambiguous translated residues. V3J clonotypes were defined by identical inferred V gene, J gene, and CDR3 amino acid sequence. Percentage overlap between repertoires was calculated by dividing the number of shared unique clonotypes by the size of the smaller repertoire. Richness of each repertoire was evaluated using RTK rarefaction, the Chao1 estimator, and Recon v2.1 estimates of unobserved clonotypes. OLGA was used to compute generation probabilities for all TCRbeta clonotypes that the gDNA method yielded from a handful of donors. TCRdb's version of the immuneACCESS table is confined to in-frame rearrangements and falls short of the full clone set. An unresolved V gene accounts for under half of the shortfall where checked; the remainder is of unknown origin. From that table come the V and J calls and clone size; the DNA was used to work out D and trimming. This sample comprises approximately 1.4 million clones, 95% to 99% of them detected only once. The top ten clones comprise around 0.45% of the sample.

The donors were healthy, HIV-negative adults who had no recently reported acute infections or vaccinations. Only Caucasian adults living in Nashville, Tennessee, USA were represented among the donors. CD4+ T cells were enriched by magnetic negative selection, after which naive cells were positively selected on CD45RA and the negative fraction was taken as the memory subset. After blood collection by leukapheresis, PBMCs were isolated using Ficoll-Histopaque density gradient centrifugation and then cryopreserved in the vapor phase of liquid nitrogen. Analytical flow cytometry was used to check the purity and quantity of each magnetically sorted T cell population. Genomic DNA was isolated from every sorted fraction and measured by UV absorbance on a Nanodrop 2000c. Findings and caveats that apply to the study as a whole: Roughly 5% of naive CD4, 3.5% of naive CD8, roughly 2.5% of memory CD4, and 0.4% of memory CD8 clonotypes were shared across a few donors. Naive subsets generally had larger estimated clonotype richness than memory subsets. Sampling was limited to blood, and TCR repertoires in tissue likely differ from TCR repertoires in blood. Compared with non-shared clonotypes, clonotypes shared by all four sorted-subset donors had higher generation probabilities. Pairwise subsampling indicated that sequencing depth was expected to affect the degree of clonotype sharing among donors. The small number of donors limited the genetic and exposure-history diversity represented. Incomplete sequencing was indicated by rarefaction of sorted-subset datasets, despite the large sequencing depth.

The cysteine opens and the phenylalanine closes a CDR3 of 15 amino acids. The sequence is cut down to CDR3 DNA, 45 bases in frame from base 1. As encoded in the germline V gene, CDR1 is SGDLS while CDR2 is YYNGEE. V drops 0 bases and J drops 4 bases, leaving 12 bases in between. The chain employs TRBV9 and TRBJ2-3, with no D gene named confidently. The sequencing input was naive CD4+ T cells sorted from blood. The sample's cell subset or site, from its label and the paper: CD45RA+ positively selected. The sequence derives from a man younger than 40 in good health. Here the CDR3 is given as CASSVGQVAPDTQYF. The nucleotide sequence is given as TGTGCCAGCAGCGTAGGGCAGGTTGCTCCAGATACGCAGTATTTT.